Each of the 8 T cell receptor beta chains below was sequenced from the same sample in a study of CD8+ T cells in alopecia areata. After isolation, RNA underwent reverse transcription to generate cDNA as the sequencing template. TCRdb's copy holds only in-frame clones and misses some; the assay was immunoSEQ multiplex PCR. The sample yields roughly 150,000 clones, roughly 60% seen once. The material sequenced was CD4+ T cells sorted from blood. These receptor sequences come from a human donor in good health.

This clone was observed a handful of times. The gene calls are TRBV6-5 and TRBJ2-1; 15 bases agree with TRBD2. Losses at the gene ends were 5 bases for V and 15 bases for J; bases not matched to a gene: 8. The V gene's germline CDR1 is MNHEY and CDR2 SVGAGI. The CDR3 consists of 14 residues. The CDR3 protein is CASSAGLAGGGTFF. CDR3 in DNA: TGTGCCAGCAGTGCGGGACTAGCGGGAGGTGGGACGTTCTTC.

Here the CDR3 DNA reads TGCAGCGTTGGTCGACAGGGGGCTGGTGAGCAGTTCTTC. It codes for CSVGRQGAGEQFF. The chain links TRBV29-1 to TRBJ2-1; 10 bases align to TRBD1. The CDR3 spans 13 residues. Germline V gene lookup returns CDR1 SQVTM and CDR2 ANQGSEA. J gave up 9 bases and V 4 bases, and 6 bases lay outside the gene matches.

This clone came up a few times. V usage is TRBV5-1 and J usage is TRBJ2-1, with D possibly being TRBD1 (5 bases). The V gene's germline CDR1 is SGHRS and CDR2 YFSETQ. V lost 2 bases and J lost 15, with 12 bases in between. This CDR3 comprises 11 residues. DNA of the CDR3: TGCGCCAGCAGCTTTGGGCAGGGCTTGTTCTTC. It translates to CASSFGQGLFF. Full variable domain (remainder filled in from reference TRBV5-1 and TRBJ2-1): KAGVTQTPRYLIKTRGQQVTLSCSPISGHRSVSWYQQTPGQGLQFLFEYFSETQRNKGNFPGRFSGRQFSNSRSEMNVSTLELGDSALYLCASSFGQGLFFGPGTRLTVL.

The V call is TRBV30, the J call TRBJ1-2; D is ambiguous. CDR1 is GTSNPN and CDR2 is SVGIG in the germline V gene (reference sequence). This CDR3 has 13 amino acids. V shed 4 bases and J shed 3 bases, with 12 bases lying between them. The CDR3, as DNA: TGTGCCTGGAACGTTAGAAGGGACTATGGCTACACCTTC. Amino acid sequence: CAWNVRRDYGYTF. The entire variable domain, with the rest obtained from reference TRBV30 and TRBJ1-2, is as follows: SQTIHQWPATLVQPVGSPLSLECTVEGTSNPNLYWYRQAAGRGLQLLFYSVGIGQISSEVPQNLSASRPQDRQFILSSKKLLLSDSGFYLCAWNVRRDYGYTFGSGTRLTVV.

The genes are TRBV5-4 and TRBJ2-7; a possible D gene is TRBD1 (5 bases). The CDR3 loop spans 14 amino acids. Between the trimmed V and J ends, which lost 2 bases and 6 bases, there was a span of 15 bases. Germline V gene sequence: CDR1 SGHNT, CDR2 YYREEE (reference sequence). Here the CDR3 reads CASSFGASWSEQYF. The CDR3, as DNA: TGTGCCAGCAGCTTTGGGGCCAGCTGGAGCGAGCAGTACTTC.

This clone has just a few counts. The gene calls are TRBV29-1 and TRBJ2-2, with D possibly TRBD1 on 6 matching bases. The CDR3 is made up of 13 amino acids. Trimming cost V 3 bases and J 7 bases, with 12 bases left between them. Germline-derived CDR1 and CDR2 are SQVTM and ANQGSEA. The CDR3 DNA sequence: TGCAGCGTTGATTGGCAGGGGATCGGGGAGCTGTTTTTT. Translated: CSVDWQGIGELFF.

This clone has only one observation. V gene TRBV2 combines with J gene TRBJ2-5; D is perhaps TRBD2 (6 bases). Trimming left V 5 bases short and J 2 bases short, with 9 bases between. This CDR3 spans 13 amino acids. CDR1 SNHLY and CDR2 FYNNEI come from the germline V gene. CDR3 amino acids: CASSSGYQETQYF. CDR3 coding DNA: TGTGCCAGCAGTAGCGGGTATCAAGAGACCCAGTACTTC.

The V and J genes are TRBV6-5 and TRBJ2-3, with TRBD2 identical over 12 bases. The CDR3 contains 15 residues. Losses at the gene ends were 5 bases for V and 7 bases for J; bases not matched to a gene: 7. CDR1 MNHEY and CDR2 SVGAGI come from the germline V gene. CDR3 sequence reads: CASSPGLAGYNTQYF. The CDR3 DNA is TGTGCCAGCAGTCCTGGACTAGCGGGGTATAATACGCAGTATTTT.